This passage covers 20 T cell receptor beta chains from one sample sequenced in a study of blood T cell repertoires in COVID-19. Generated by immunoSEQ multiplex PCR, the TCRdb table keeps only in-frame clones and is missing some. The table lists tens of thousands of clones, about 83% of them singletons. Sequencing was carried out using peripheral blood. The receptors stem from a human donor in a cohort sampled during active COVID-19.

DNA of the CDR3: TGCGCCGCTACAGCGGGGGTTCGCTCCTACGAGCAGTACTTC. Translated, it gives CAATAGVRSYEQYF. The chain joins TRBV10-2 to TRBJ2-7, with TRBD2 matching 8 bases. This CDR3 is built from 14 residues. Per the germline V gene, CDR1 is WSHSY and CDR2 is SAAADI. Trimming took 11 bases from V and 0 from J; bases not matched to a gene: 9.

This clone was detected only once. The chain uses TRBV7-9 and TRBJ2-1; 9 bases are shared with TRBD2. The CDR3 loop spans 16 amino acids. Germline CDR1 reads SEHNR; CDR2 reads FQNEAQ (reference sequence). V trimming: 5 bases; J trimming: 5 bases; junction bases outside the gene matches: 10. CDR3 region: CASSVHGREGDNEQFF. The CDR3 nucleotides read TGTGCCAGCAGCGTACATGGGCGGGAGGGAGACAATGAGCAGTTCTTC.

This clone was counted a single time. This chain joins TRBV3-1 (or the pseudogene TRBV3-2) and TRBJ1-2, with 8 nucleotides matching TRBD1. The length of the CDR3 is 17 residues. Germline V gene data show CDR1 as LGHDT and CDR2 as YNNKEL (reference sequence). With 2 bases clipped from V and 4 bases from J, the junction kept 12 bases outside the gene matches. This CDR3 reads CASSQYRVRTGRYGYTF. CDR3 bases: TGTGCCAGCAGCCAATATCGAGTAAGGACAGGGCGCTATGGCTACACCTTC.

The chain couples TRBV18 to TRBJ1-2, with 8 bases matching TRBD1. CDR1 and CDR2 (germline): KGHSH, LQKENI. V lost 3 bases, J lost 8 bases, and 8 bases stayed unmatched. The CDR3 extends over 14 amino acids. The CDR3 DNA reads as TGTGCCAGCTCACCGAGGCAGGGGGCGCACGGCTACACCTTC. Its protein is CASSPRQGAHGYTF. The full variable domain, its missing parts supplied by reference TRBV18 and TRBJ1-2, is NAGVMQNPRHLVRRRGQEARLRCSPMKGHSHVYWYRQLPEEGLKFMVYLQKENIIDESGMPKERFSAEFPKEGPSILRIQQVVRGDSAAYFCASSPRQGAHGYTFGSGTRLTVV.

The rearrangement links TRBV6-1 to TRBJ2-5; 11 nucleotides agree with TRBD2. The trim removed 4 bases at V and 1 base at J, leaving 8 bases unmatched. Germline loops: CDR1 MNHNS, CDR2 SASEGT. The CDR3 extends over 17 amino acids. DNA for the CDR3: TGTGCCAGCAGTGGTCCTAGCGGGAGGCACCCCCAAGAGACCCAGTACTTC. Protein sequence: CASSGPSGRHPQETQYF.

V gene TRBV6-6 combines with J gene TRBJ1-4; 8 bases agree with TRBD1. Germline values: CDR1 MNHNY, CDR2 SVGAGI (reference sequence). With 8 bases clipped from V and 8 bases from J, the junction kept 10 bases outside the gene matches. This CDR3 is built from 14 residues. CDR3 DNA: TGTGCCAGCTGCGACAGGGGAATCTCAGAAAAACTGTTTTTT. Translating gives CASCDRGISEKLFF.

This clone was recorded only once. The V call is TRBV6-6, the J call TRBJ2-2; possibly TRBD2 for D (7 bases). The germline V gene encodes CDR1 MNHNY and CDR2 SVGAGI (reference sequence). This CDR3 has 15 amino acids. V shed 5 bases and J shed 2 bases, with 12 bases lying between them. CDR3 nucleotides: TGTGCCAGCAGTAGAGGGGGGGGAAACACCGGGGAGCTGTTTTTT. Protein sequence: CASSRGGGNTGELFF.

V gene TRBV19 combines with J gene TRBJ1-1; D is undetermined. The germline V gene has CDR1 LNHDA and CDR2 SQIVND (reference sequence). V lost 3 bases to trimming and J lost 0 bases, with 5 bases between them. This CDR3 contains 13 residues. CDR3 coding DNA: TGTGCCAGTAGTATTAACATGAACACTGAAGCTTTCTTT. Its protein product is CASSINMNTEAFF.

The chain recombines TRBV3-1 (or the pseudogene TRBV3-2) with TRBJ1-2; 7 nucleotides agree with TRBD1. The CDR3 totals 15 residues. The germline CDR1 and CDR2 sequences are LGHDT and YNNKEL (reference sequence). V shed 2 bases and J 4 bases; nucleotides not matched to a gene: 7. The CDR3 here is CASSQSDRKLYGYTF. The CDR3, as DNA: TGTGCCAGCAGCCAATCGGACAGGAAACTCTATGGCTACACCTTC.

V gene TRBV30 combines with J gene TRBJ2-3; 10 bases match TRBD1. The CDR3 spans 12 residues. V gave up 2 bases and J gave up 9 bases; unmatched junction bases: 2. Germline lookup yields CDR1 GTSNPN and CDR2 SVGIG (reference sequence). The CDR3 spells CAWSRDRGTQYF. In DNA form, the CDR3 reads TGTGCCTGGAGTCGGGACAGGGGAACGCAGTATTTT.

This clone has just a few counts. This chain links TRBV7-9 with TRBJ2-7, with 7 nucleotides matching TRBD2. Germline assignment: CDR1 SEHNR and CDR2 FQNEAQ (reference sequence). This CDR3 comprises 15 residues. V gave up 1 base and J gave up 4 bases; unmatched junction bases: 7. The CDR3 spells CASSLVTGGEYEQYF. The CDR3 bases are TGTGCCAGCAGCTTAGTCACGGGGGGAGAGTACGAGCAGTACTTC.

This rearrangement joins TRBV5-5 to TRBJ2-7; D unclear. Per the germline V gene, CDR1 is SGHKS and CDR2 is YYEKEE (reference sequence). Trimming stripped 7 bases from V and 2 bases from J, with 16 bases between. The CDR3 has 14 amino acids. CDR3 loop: CASLPVYPPYEQYF. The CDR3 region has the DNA TGTGCCAGCCTGCCAGTTTATCCTCCCTACGAGCAGTACTTC.

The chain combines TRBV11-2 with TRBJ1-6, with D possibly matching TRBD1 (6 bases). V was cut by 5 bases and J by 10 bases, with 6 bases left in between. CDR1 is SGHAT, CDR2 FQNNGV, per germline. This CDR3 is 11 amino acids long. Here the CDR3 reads CASSQGSPLHF. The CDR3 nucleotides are TGTGCCAGCAGCCAGGGGTCACCCCTCCACTTT. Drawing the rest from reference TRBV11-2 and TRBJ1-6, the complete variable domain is EAGVAQSPRYKIIEKRQSVAFWCNPISGHATLYWYQQILGQGPKLLIQFQNNGVVDDSQLPKDRFSAERLKGVDSTLKIQPAKLEDSAVYLCASSQGSPLHFGNGTRLTVT.

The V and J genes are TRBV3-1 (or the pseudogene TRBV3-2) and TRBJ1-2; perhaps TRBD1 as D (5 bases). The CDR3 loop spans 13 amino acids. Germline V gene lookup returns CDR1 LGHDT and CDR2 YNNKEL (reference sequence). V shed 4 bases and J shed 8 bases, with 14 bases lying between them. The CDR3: CASSPPGGWGYTF. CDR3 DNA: TGTGCCAGCAGCCCCCCGGGGGGTTGGGGCTACACCTTC.

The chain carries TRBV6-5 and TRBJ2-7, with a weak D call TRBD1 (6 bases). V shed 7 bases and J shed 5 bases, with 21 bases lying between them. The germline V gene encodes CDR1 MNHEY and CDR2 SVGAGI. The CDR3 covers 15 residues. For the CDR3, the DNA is TGTGCCAGCACCCCCACAGGGAGCCGAACCCACGAGCAGTACTTC. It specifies CASTPTGSRTHEQYF.

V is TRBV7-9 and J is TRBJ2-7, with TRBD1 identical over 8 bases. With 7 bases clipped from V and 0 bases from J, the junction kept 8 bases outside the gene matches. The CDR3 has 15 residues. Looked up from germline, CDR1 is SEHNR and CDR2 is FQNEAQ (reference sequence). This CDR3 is CASKGPGQASYEQYF. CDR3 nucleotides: TGTGCCAGCAAGGGCCCGGGACAGGCCTCCTACGAGCAGTACTTC.

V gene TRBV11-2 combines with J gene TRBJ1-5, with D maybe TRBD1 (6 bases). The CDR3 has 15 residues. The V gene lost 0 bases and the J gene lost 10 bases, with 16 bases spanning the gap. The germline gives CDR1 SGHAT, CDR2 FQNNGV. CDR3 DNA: TGTGCCAGCAGCTTAGAAACAGGGCCATACGCCCCCCAGCATTTT. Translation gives CASSLETGPYAPQHF.

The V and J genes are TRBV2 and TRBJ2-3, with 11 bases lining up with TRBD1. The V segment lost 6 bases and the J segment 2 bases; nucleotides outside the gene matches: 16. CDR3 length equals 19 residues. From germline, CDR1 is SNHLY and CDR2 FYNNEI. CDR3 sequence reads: CASSLEGTGGRTHTDTQYF. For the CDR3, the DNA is TGTGCCAGCAGCCTCGAGGGGACAGGGGGGAGGACACACACAGATACGCAGTATTTT.

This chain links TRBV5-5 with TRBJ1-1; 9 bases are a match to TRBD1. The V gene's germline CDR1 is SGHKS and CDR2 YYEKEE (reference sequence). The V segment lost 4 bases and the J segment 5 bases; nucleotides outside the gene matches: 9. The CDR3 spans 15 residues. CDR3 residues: CASSRQQGAQTEAFF. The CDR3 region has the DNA TGTGCCAGCAGCAGACAACAGGGGGCCCAGACTGAAGCTTTCTTT.

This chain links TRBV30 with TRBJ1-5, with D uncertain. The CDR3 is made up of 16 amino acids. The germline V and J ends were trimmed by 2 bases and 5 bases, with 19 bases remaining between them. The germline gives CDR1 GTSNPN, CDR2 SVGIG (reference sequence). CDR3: CAWSPEGSASYQPQHF. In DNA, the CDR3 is TGTGCCTGGAGTCCCGAAGGGAGTGCCTCGTATCAGCCCCAGCATTTT.